This T cell receptor (beta chain) was sequenced during a study of low-dose radiotherapy and immunotherapy resistance in tumors. As to time point: before trial treatment. This clonotype was recorded at least ten times. Priming of first-strand cDNA relied on TRAV- and TRBV-specific primers (covering alpha and beta chains). With a V-primer adapter and a constant-region primer, TCRs were amplified for roughly 20 PCR cycles. Researchers amplified the isolated mRNA using in vitro transcription. MiXCR was run by TCRdb on the reads, yielding one entry per CDR3 protein. The profile shows 60,000 to 90,000 distinct CDR3 sequences, about a third of them singletons. V lost 6 bases and J lost 1, with 9 bases in between. Germline V gene lookup returns CDR1 KGHDR and CDR2 SFDVKD. CDR3 length equals 14 residues.

This receptor was taken from a female donor with ovarian cancer. The material was PBMCs, obtained before treatment. The gene calls are TRBV24-1 and TRBJ2-4; D may be TRBD1 (7 bases). The DNA of the CDR3 is TGTGCCACCAGTCCAGGGGGGGCCAAAAACATTCAGTACTTC. Its protein is CATSPGGAKNIQYF.